The 10 T cell receptor beta chains below all came from one sample that was sequenced in a study of cytomegalovirus exposure and HLA in healthy donors. Primers: 60 Vbeta forward and 13 Jbeta reverse. Sequencing used immunoSEQ multiplex PCR; TCRdb keeps in-frame clones, though not all of them. Here the sample table reports tens of thousands of clones. The sequenced sample was PBMCs. Every receptor here comes from a man between 18 and 29 years old in good health and CMV-seropositive.

The chain carries TRBV7-6 and TRBJ2-6; 9 nucleotides align to TRBD2. The V gene end was trimmed by 2 bases and the J gene end by 2 bases; junction bases not matched to a gene: 13. CDR1 and CDR2 from the germline V gene are SGHVS and FNYEAQ. This CDR3 is 20 amino acids long. The CDR3 protein is CASSLSRIAGVEPGANVLTF. The DNA for the CDR3 is TGTGCCAGCAGCTTATCTCGGATAGCGGGAGTGGAACCTGGGGCCAACGTCCTGACTTTC.

The chain is built from TRBV10-2 and TRBJ1-2; a weak D match, TRBD1 (5 bases). Germline loops: CDR1 WSHSY, CDR2 SAAADI. The length of the CDR3 is 13 residues. V was pared by 5 bases and J by 5 bases, with 12 bases between. CDR3 amino acids: CASSPDSPYGYTF. As DNA, the CDR3 is TGCGCCAGCAGTCCAGACAGCCCTTATGGCTACACCTTC.

The chain joins TRBV7-3 to TRBJ2-7; 11 bases are a match to TRBD2. The CDR3 is 16 amino acids. Germline trimming cut 1 base from V and 0 bases from J; bases unmatched to any gene: 2. Germline CDR1 reads SGHTA; CDR2 reads FQGTGA. The CDR3: CASSLRLAGGSYEQYF. The CDR3 DNA reads TGTGCCAGCAGCTTAAGGCTAGCGGGAGGCTCCTACGAGCAGTACTTC.

This chain connects TRBV7-4 to TRBJ2-7, with no clear D. CDR1 and CDR2 (germline): SGHVT, SQSDAQ. The CDR3 has 13 amino acids. V shed 1 base and J shed 0 bases, with 4 bases lying between them. The CDR3 is CASSLDSSYEQYF. The CDR3 nucleotides read TGTGCCAGCAGCTTAGATAGCTCCTACGAGCAGTACTTC.

J is TRBJ2-1 and V is TRBV5-1; TRBD2 agrees at 7 bases. J was trimmed by 4 bases and V by 7 bases; bases with no gene match: 8. The CDR3 totals 14 residues. Germline CDR1 is SGHRS and CDR2 is YFSETQ. CDR3 nucleotides: TGCGCCAGCGGGAGGGGCGGGATTTACAATGAGCAGTTCTTC. Its protein product is CASGRGGIYNEQFF.

The chain has TRBV13 and TRBJ2-3; 7 bases align to TRBD1. This CDR3 is built from 14 residues. The ends lost 4 bases at V and 2 bases at J; junction bases unmatched: 3. The V gene's germline CDR1 is PRHDT and CDR2 FYEKMQ (reference sequence). The CDR3 bases are TGTGCCAGCAGCTCGGGACAGCACACAGATACGCAGTATTTT. Translated: CASSSGQHTDTQYF. The complete variable domain, with remaining parts taken from reference TRBV13 and TRBJ2-3, reads AAGVIQSPRHLIKEKRETATLKCYPIPRHDTVYWYQQGPGQDPQFLISFYEKMQSDKGSIPDRFSAQQFSDYHSELNMSSLELGDSALYFCASSSGQHTDTQYFGPGTRLTVL.

The rearrangement uses TRBV27 and TRBJ2-7, with a weak D call TRBD1 (6 bases). Trimming took off 4 bases at V and 5 bases at J, with 12 bases between the two ends. This CDR3 has 13 amino acids. Germline loops: CDR1 MNHEY, CDR2 SMNVEV (reference sequence). The CDR3 region is CASSSGQLNEQYF. CDR3 nucleotides: TGTGCCAGCAGTTCCGGACAGCTAAACGAGCAGTACTTC.

The chain employs TRBV11-2 and TRBJ2-5; 8 nucleotides match TRBD2. Germline assignment: CDR1 SGHAT and CDR2 FQNNGV. The CDR3 sequence is 17 residues long. V lost 1 base and J lost 3; bases outside the gene matches: 10. The CDR3 loop is CASSLVSGTRVKETQYF. CDR3 DNA: TGTGCCAGCAGCTTAGTGTCGGGGACTAGAGTGAAAGAGACCCAGTACTTC. Drawing the rest from reference TRBV11-2 and TRBJ2-5, the complete variable domain is EAGVAQSPRYKIIEKRQSVAFWCNPISGHATLYWYQQILGQGPKLLIQFQNNGVVDDSQLPKDRFSAERLKGVDSTLKIQPAKLEDSAVYLCASSLVSGTRVKETQYFGPGTRLLVL.

The CDR3 bases are TGTGCCAGTAGTATAGATCCGGGACAGGGGATCATCGGCTACACCTTC. Protein product: CASSIDPGQGIIGYTF. The chain uses TRBV19 and TRBJ1-2, with 10 bases fitting TRBD1. V gave up 0 bases and J gave up 8 bases; unmatched junction bases: 9. The CDR3 extends over 16 amino acids. Germline CDR1 LNHDA, CDR2 SQIVND (reference sequence).

The chain links TRBV5-1 to TRBJ2-7; TRBD2 matches at 11 bases. The trim removed 3 bases at V and 0 bases at J, leaving 8 bases unmatched. This CDR3 contains 17 residues. Germline V gene sequence: CDR1 SGHRS, CDR2 YFSETQ. In DNA, the CDR3 is TGCGCCAGCAGCTACTGGGGTAGCGGGAGGGCCTCCTACGAGCAGTACTTC. Translated, it gives CASSYWGSGRASYEQYF.